The clone carrying this T cell receptor beta chain was found many times. CDR1 and CDR2 from the germline V gene are MNHNY and SVGAGI (reference sequence). The CDR3 length is 15 residues. Trimming cost V 4 bases and J 1 base, with 13 bases left between them. These data belong to a study of HIV-infected children after antiretroviral therapy interruption. Treatment noted: PENTA 11 planned treatment interruption arm or continuous ART arm. A 3' RACE protocol on RNA, with unique molecular identifiers, produced the TCR library. TCRdb re-called the 3' RACE reads through MiXCR, storing one row per CDR3 protein. The sample lists about 15,000 distinct CDR3 sequences, 3% to 4% seen once, with 5% to 6% in the top ten.

The TCR comes from a child aged 2-17 years with HIV. The chain recombines TRBV6-6 with TRBJ2-5; weak D call: TRBD1 (7 bases). This material consisted of CD45RA+ CD4+ T cells from PBMCs, taken from a donor given antiretroviral therapy, either interrupted or continuous. Subset indicated: naive CD4+ CD45RA+ CD45RO- T cells. As DNA, the CDR3 is TGTGCCAGCAGTTCGACCCAGGGGGGCCAAGAGACCCAGTACTTC. This sequence encodes CASSSTQGGQETQYF.